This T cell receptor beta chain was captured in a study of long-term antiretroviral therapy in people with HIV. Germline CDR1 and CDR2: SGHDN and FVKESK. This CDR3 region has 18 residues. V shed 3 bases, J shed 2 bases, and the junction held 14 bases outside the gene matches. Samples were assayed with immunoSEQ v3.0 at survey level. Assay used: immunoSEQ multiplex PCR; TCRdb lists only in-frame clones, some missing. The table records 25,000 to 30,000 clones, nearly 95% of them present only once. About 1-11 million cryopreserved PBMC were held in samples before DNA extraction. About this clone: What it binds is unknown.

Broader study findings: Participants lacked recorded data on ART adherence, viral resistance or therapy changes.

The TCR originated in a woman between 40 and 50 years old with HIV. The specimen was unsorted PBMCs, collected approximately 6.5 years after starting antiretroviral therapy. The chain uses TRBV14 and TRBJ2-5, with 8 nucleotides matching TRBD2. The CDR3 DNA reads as TGTGCCAGCAGCCAGGGAGTTTCCTGGATAGCGGGGCAAGAGACCCAGTACTTC. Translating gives CASSQGVSWIAGQETQYF. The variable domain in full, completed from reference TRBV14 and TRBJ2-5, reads EAGVTQFPSHSVIEKGQTVTLRCDPISGHDNLYWYRRVMGKEIKFLLHFVKESKQDESGMPNNRFLAERTGGTYSTLKVQPAELEDSGVYFCASSQGVSWIAGQETQYFGPGTRLLVL.